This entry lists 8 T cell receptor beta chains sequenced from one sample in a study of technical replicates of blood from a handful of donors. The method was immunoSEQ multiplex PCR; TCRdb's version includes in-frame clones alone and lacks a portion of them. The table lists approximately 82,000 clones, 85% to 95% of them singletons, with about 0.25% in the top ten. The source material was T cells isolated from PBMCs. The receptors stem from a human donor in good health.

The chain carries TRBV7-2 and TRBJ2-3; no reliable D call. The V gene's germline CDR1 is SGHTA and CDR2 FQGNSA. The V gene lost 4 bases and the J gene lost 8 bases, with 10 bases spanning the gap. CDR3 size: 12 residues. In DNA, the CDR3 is TGTGCCAGCAGCTCATATACGGGTACGCAGTATTTT. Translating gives CASSSYTGTQYF.

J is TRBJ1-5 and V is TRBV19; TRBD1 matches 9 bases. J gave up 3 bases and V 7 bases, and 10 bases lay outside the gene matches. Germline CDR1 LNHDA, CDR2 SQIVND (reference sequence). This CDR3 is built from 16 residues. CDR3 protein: CASMELGQGYNQPQHF. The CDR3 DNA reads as TGTGCCAGTATGGAACTAGGACAGGGGTACAATCAGCCCCAGCATTTT.

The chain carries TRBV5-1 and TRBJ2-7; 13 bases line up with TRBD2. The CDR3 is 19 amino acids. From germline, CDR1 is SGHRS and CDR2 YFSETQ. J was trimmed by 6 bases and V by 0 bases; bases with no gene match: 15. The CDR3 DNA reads TGCGCCAGCAGCTTGGCCCCTACACTAGCGGGAGGGCCCAGTCGCGAGCAGTACTTC. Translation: CASSLAPTLAGGPSREQYF.

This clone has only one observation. Here the CDR3 DNA reads TGTGCCAGCAGTGAAACTCCACCCTACGAGCAGTACTTC. Protein: CASSETPPYEQYF. The rearrangement links TRBV6-1 to TRBJ2-7; D gene unclear. V shed 2 bases and J shed 2 bases, with 7 bases lying between them. This CDR3 is 13 amino acids long. Germline V gives CDR1 MNHNS, CDR2 SASEGT.

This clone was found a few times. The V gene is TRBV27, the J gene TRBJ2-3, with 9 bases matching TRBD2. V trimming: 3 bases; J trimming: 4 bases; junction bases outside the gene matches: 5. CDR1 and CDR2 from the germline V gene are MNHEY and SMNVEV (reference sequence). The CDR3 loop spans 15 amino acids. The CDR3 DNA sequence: TGTGCCAGCAGTTTTGTAGCGGGAGTCGCAGATACGCAGTATTTT. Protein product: CASSFVAGVADTQYF.

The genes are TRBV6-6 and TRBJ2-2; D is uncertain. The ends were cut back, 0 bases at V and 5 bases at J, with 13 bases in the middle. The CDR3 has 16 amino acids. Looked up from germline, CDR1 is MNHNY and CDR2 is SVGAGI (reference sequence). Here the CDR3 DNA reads TGTGCCAGCAGTTACTCCCACTGGGCAGAGACCGGGGAGCTGTTTTTT. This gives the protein CASSYSHWAETGELFF.

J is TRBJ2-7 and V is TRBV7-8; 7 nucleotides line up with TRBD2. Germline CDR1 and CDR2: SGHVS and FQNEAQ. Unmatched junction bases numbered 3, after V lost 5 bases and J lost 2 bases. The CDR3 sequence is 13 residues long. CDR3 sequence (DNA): TGTGCCAGCAGCATAGGACTAGCCTACGAGCAGTACTTC. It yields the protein CASSIGLAYEQYF.

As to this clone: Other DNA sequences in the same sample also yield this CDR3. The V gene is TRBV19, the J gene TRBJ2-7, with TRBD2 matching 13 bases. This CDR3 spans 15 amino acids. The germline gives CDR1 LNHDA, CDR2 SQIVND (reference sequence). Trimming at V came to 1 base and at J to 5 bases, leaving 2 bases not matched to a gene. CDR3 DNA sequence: TGTGCCAGTAGTATAGGCGGACTAGCGGGAGACGAGCAGTACTTC. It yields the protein CASSIGGLAGDEQYF.